Presented here are 22 T cell receptor beta chains from one specimen sequenced in a study of read filtering for tumor transcriptome and immune sequencing. From about 400 ng of RNA, a library with molecular barcoded alpha/delta and beta/gamma adaptors was made. TCRdb itself ran the reads through MiXCR, one entry per CDR3 protein. The sample yields over 40,000 distinct CDR3 sequences, approximately 12% seen once. Sequencing was carried out using a population of CD138-negative cells sorted from bone marrow. Source of these receptors: a donor aged 40 or older with multiple myeloma.

This clonotype came up many times. The chain couples TRBV15 to TRBJ2-7, with TRBD2 matching 7 bases. V lost 5 bases, J lost 6 bases, and 16 bases stayed unmatched. This CDR3 comprises 16 residues. Germline lookup yields CDR1 LNHNV and CDR2 YYDKDF (reference sequence). The CDR3 nucleotides read TGTGCCACCAGCGGTGGGATCGGGGGGTTTAGGTCCGAGCAGTACTTC. Translated: CATSGGIGGFRSEQYF. The whole variable domain, remainder taken from reference TRBV15 and TRBJ2-7, is DAMVIQNPRYQVTQFGKPVTLSCSQTLNHNVMYWYQQKSSQAPKLLFHYYDKDFNNEADTPDNFQSRRPNTSFCFLDIRSPGLGDTAMYLCATSGGIGGFRSEQYFGPGTRLTVT.

In this sample, this clonotype turned up many times. This chain connects TRBV2 to TRBJ1-2; D is unclear. The CDR3 spans 11 residues. Trimming stripped 6 bases from V and 8 bases from J, with 10 bases between. Germline loops: CDR1 SNHLY, CDR2 FYNNEI. The CDR3 DNA reads TGTGCCAGCAGGGTTTTCGACGGCTACACCTTC. It yields the protein CASRVFDGYTF.

There are many counts of this clonotype. V usage is TRBV28 and J usage is TRBJ1-2; D perhaps matches TRBD1 (6 bases). Germline CDR1 reads MDHEN; CDR2 reads SYDVKM. Between the trimmed V and J ends, which lost 7 bases and 1 base, there was a span of 16 bases. The CDR3 spans 15 residues. The CDR3 DNA follows: TGTGCCAGCACCACGCACGGGGGGCGTAACTATGGCTACACCTTC. The encoded protein is CASTTHGGRNYGYTF.

Of note for this clonotype: This may be a read error, as it is one base from a much larger clone. The V and J genes are TRBV5-1 and TRBJ2-1; D is possibly TRBD1 or TRBD2 (5 bases each). The germline V gene has CDR1 SGHRS and CDR2 YFSETQ. The CDR3 has 14 amino acids. The CDR3 DNA reads TGCGCCAGCAGCTTGGAGGGGACCTACAAGGAGCAGTTCTTC. Its translation is CASSLEGTYKEQFF.

At least ten counts were recorded for this clonotype. The rearrangement joins TRBV20-1 to TRBJ1-1, with 9 bases lining up with TRBD1. This CDR3 is 14 amino acids long. V shed 6 bases and J 2 bases; nucleotides not matched to a gene: 7. Germline values: CDR1 DFQATT, CDR2 SNEGSKA (reference sequence). The CDR3 DNA sequence: TGCAGTGCATACCCGGACAGGGGAAACACTGAAGCTTTCTTT. Amino acids: CSAYPDRGNTEAFF.

This clonotype is classed as medium-sized. J is TRBJ2-1 and V is TRBV27; possibly TRBD1 or TRBD2 for D (5 bases each). Trimming took 5 bases from V and 7 from J, leaving 24 bases between them. The germline CDR1 and CDR2 sequences are MNHEY and SMNVEV (reference sequence). CDR3 length equals 17 residues. CDR3 amino acids: CASSPPKVGAKRNEQFF. The CDR3 bases are TGTGCCAGCAGTCCACCTAAAGTCGGGGCCAAGAGGAATGAGCAGTTCTTC.

This clonotype occurred many times. The rearrangement joins TRBV30 to TRBJ1-5; tentative D call: TRBD1 (5 bases). Germline lookup yields CDR1 GTSNPN and CDR2 SVGIG (reference sequence). There are 13 residues in the CDR3. The V end lost 5 bases, the J end lost 6 bases, and 14 bases lay between the germline ends. This CDR3 reads CAWETAGGQPQHF. The DNA for the CDR3 is TGTGCCTGGGAGACAGCCGGAGGTCAGCCCCAGCATTTT.

This clonotype showed up just a few times. This rearrangement joins TRBV10-3 to TRBJ2-2, with TRBD1 as a possible D gene (6 bases). V lost 3 bases and J lost 3, with 11 bases in between. Germline CDR1 reads ENHRY; CDR2 reads SYGVKD. The CDR3 length is 15 residues. CDR3 in amino acids: CAISDGQKDTGELFF. Written as DNA, the CDR3 is TGTGCCATCAGTGATGGACAGAAAGACACCGGGGAGCTGTTTTTT.

The chain carries TRBV13 and TRBJ2-6, with 9 bases that match TRBD1. J gave up 1 base and V 6 bases, and 10 bases lay outside the gene matches. The germline V gene has CDR1 PRHDT and CDR2 FYEKMQ (reference sequence). This CDR3 spans 18 amino acids. The CDR3 DNA sequence: TGTGCCAGCAGGAGGCTATGGACAGGGGAATCTGGGGCCAACGTCCTGACTTTC. Protein product: CASRRLWTGESGANVLTF.

This clonotype was detected many times. The rearrangement uses TRBV2 and TRBJ1-5; TRBD1 matches at 7 bases. The trim removed 8 bases at V and 1 base at J, leaving 5 bases unmatched. Germline V gives CDR1 SNHLY, CDR2 FYNNEI. This CDR3 contains 14 residues. The CDR3 bases are TGTGCCAGCTCTTCGGGACAGAGCAATCAGCCCCAGCATTTT. It yields the protein CASSSGQSNQPQHF.

This clonotype was seen ten or more times. This rearrangement joins TRBV10-3 to TRBJ2-4; the D is unclear. The CDR3 totals 12 residues. Trimming removed 3 bases at V and 5 bases at J, with 5 bases between. Germline lookup yields CDR1 ENHRY and CDR2 SYGVKD. The CDR3 nucleotides read TGTGCCATCAGTGAAAGGGAAAACATTCAGTACTTC. This codes for CAISERENIQYF.

This clonotype was counted once. A much bigger clone sits one base away, suggesting this may be a read error. This chain uses TRBV6-6 with TRBJ2-2, with D possibly TRBD2 on 6 matching bases. Germline CDR1 MNHNY, CDR2 SVGAGI (reference sequence). This CDR3 has 12 amino acids. The CDR3 is CASSPRGGVLFF. In nucleotides, the CDR3 is TGTGCCAGCAGTCCCCGTGGCGGGGTGCTGTTTTTT.

This clonotype was seen ten or more times. The chain has TRBV11-2 and TRBJ1-1, with D maybe TRBD1 (5 bases). Germline loops: CDR1 SGHAT, CDR2 FQNNGV. The V end was cut by 5 bases, the J end by 1 base, with 11 bases between. There are 14 residues in the CDR3. The CDR3 loop reads CASSPSGTNTEAFF. The CDR3 DNA is TGTGCCAGCAGCCCATCGGGGACGAACACTGAAGCTTTCTTT.

At least ten counts were recorded for this clonotype. The chain joins TRBV7-3 to TRBJ1-1; 10 bases fit TRBD1. V lost 0 bases to trimming and J lost 0 bases; unmatched junction nucleotides: 13. This CDR3 has 20 residues. Germline V gives CDR1 SGHTA, CDR2 FQGTGA. CDR3 in amino acids: CASSLTGFRRDRGLNTEAFF. CDR3 DNA sequence: TGTGCCAGCAGCTTAACGGGGTTCCGCCGGGACAGGGGTTTGAACACTGAAGCTTTCTTT.

This clonotype was detected ten times or more. This chain uses TRBV20-1 with TRBJ2-1, with 7 nucleotides matching TRBD2. The CDR3 is 13 residues long. The germline V gene has CDR1 DFQATT and CDR2 SNEGSKA (reference sequence). Trimming removed 1 base from V and 6 bases from J; junction bases left unmatched: 3. The CDR3 DNA sequence: TGCAGTGCTAGAGGGGGAGGGGCCAATGAGCAGTTCTTC. Translation gives CSARGGGANEQFF.

This clonotype was detected many times. The chain recombines TRBV10-3 with TRBJ2-1; 11 bases are a match to TRBD1. Losses at the gene ends were 8 bases for V and 10 bases for J; bases not matched to a gene: 4. From germline, CDR1 is ENHRY and CDR2 SYGVKD. The CDR3 is 12 residues long. This chain's CDR3 is CAIGQGAREQFF. The DNA of the CDR3 is TGTGCCATCGGACAGGGGGCAAGGGAGCAGTTCTTC.

The table lists this clonotype with a count of one. Given the absence of the conserved phenylalanine or tryptophan at the CDR3 end, a read error is likely. The DNA is left out, because the CDR3 cannot be placed on it with certainty; the CDR3 is given as TCRdb lists it. The CDR3 spells CSVQQGNEQLS. The chain combines TRBV29-1 with TRBJ2-1; the table's D call of TRBD1 was not tested on the DNA. Ends included, the CDR3 has 11 residues. Germline-derived CDR1 and CDR2 are SQVTM and ANQGSEA.

At least ten counts were recorded for this clonotype. This sequence joins TRBV20-1 and TRBJ2-1, with a possible D match to TRBD2 (6 bases). This CDR3 has 14 residues. Germline CDR1 reads DFQATT; CDR2 reads SNEGSKA (reference sequence). V was cut by 0 bases and J by 4 bases, with 10 bases left in between. DNA for the CDR3: TGCAGTGCTAGAGATCTCGCGGGATACAATGAGCAGTTCTTC. This encodes CSARDLAGYNEQFF.

This clonotype has a count of ten or more. V usage is TRBV20-1 and J usage is TRBJ1-1; weak D call: TRBD1 (5 bases). Germline CDR1 is DFQATT and CDR2 is SNEGSKA (reference sequence). This CDR3 comprises 14 residues. V was shortened by 6 bases and J by 6 bases, with 20 bases between the two germline ends. The CDR3 spells CSALPGRSWAEAFF. The CDR3 bases are TGCAGTGCCCTCCCGGGACGGTCATGGGCTGAAGCTTTCTTT.

As concerns this clonotype: This sequence may be a read error, since a much larger clone differs from it by one base. The chain couples TRBV7-9 to TRBJ2-7; the D gene is possibly TRBD2 (5 bases). This CDR3 has 16 residues. Trimming removed 1 base at V and 6 bases at J, with 19 bases between. Per germline, CDR1 SEHNR and CDR2 FQNEAQ (reference sequence). CDR3 region: CASSLDVRTPPREQYF. The CDR3 bases are TGTGCCAGCAGCTTAGATGTCCGGACTCCTCCCCGCGAGCAGTACTTC.

Ten or more counts support this clonotype. The chain has TRBV7-3 and TRBJ2-1; the match to TRBD2 covers 10 bases. Germline V CDR1 and CDR2: SGHTA, FQGTGA. The CDR3 has 17 amino acids. The V gene end was trimmed by 2 bases and the J gene end by 3 bases; junction bases not matched to a gene: 7. This chain's CDR3 is CASSLWASGSIYNEQFF. The CDR3 region has the DNA TGTGCCAGCAGCTTATGGGCTAGCGGGAGTATCTACAATGAGCAGTTCTTC.

The chain joins TRBV11-2 to TRBJ2-1; TRBD2 matches 9 bases. V was clipped by 3 bases and J by 4 bases; unmatched bases: 4. Germline V gene sequence: CDR1 SGHAT, CDR2 FQNNGV. The CDR3 runs to 15 residues. The CDR3 bases are TGTGCCAGCAGCTTCGGCCTAGCGGGGTACAATGAGCAGTTCTTC. Residues: CASSFGLAGYNEQFF.